Below, one TCR beta chain is given with its context. Its antigen is undetermined. This record belongs to a study of CD8+ T cells in alopecia areata. Study-wide context: In an open-label trial, patients got 5 to 10 mg tofacitinib twice daily.

In each case, RNA was isolated and then reverse transcribed into cDNA as the sequencing template. Method: immunoSEQ multiplex PCR; TCRdb's copy keeps in-frame clones and lacks some. This table has tens of thousands of clones, approximately 61% appearing once. The CDR3 loop spans 12 amino acids. Trimming cost V 7 bases and J 5 bases, with 14 bases left between them. Per the germline V gene, CDR1 is SQVTM and CDR2 is ANQGSEA. Overall study findings and caveats: Clonality was higher in lesional than normal scalp, especially in alopecia totalis/universalis. Scalp sample sequencing also detects resident alphabeta T cells of normal skin.

This chain uses TRBV29-1 with TRBJ2-5, with D tentatively TRBD1 (6 bases). The TCR was taken from a human donor with alopecia areata. Sample: CD8+ T cells sorted from blood, taken at week 0. CDR3 coding DNA: TGCAGCGCTATCACAGGGCTGGAGACCCAGTACTTC. Translating gives CSAITGLETQYF.